The 3 T cell receptor beta chains reported below all come from one sample, sequenced in a study of regulatory T cells in long-lasting Graves disease. The time point here: newly diagnosed GD, antithyroid drugs for less than 3 months. RNA from PBMCs was the source of the TCR library. Relying on iRepertoire HTBI primers and Arm-PCR of CDR3 regions, the team built TCR beta libraries. MiXCR, run by TCRdb on the multiplex PCR reads, gives a single entry per CDR3 protein. The data show fewer than 500,000 distinct CDR3 sequences, under 20% seen once. The same data also contributed to another study, on T cells in Graves' hyperthyroidism and ophthalmopathy.

The sample was peripheral blood mononuclear cells (PBMCs), taken at new diagnosis, from a patient treated with antithyroid drugs. The receptors were gathered from a man aged 40-49 years with Graves disease.

The chain has TRBV24-1 and TRBJ2-1; D possibly matches TRBD1 or TRBD2 (5 bases each). V gave up 9 bases and J gave up 5 bases, with 16 bases separating them. Germline CDR1 reads KGHDR; CDR2 reads SFDVKD. CDR3 size: 14 residues. In nucleotides, the CDR3 is TGTGCCACCTCACAGAGGGGAATCGACAATGAGCAGTTCTTC. Translation: CATSQRGIDNEQFF.

V is TRBV19 and J is TRBJ2-7; perhaps TRBD1 as D (5 bases). CDR1 is LNHDA, CDR2 SQIVND, per germline (reference sequence). V was cut by 6 bases and J by 2 bases, with 17 bases left in between. The CDR3 is 15 amino acids. CDR3 sequence: CASSHPGNSTYEQYF. The CDR3 nucleotides read TGTGCCAGTAGCCATCCAGGGAATTCGACCTACGAGCAGTACTTC.

This clonotype was counted between two and nine times. This chain connects TRBV24-1 to TRBJ2-1; TRBD1 agrees at 8 bases. Germline V gene sequence: CDR1 KGHDR, CDR2 SFDVKD. V shed 4 bases and J 8 bases; nucleotides not matched to a gene: 9. CDR3 length: 15 residues. The CDR3 DNA follows: TGTGCCACCAGTGACATGACAGGGGCGAGCCATGAGCAGTTCTTC. Translated: CATSDMTGASHEQFF.